The entry that follows covers one T cell receptor (beta chain) sequence. The antigen remains unidentified. Repertoires were generated with immunoSEQ multiplex PCR, while TCRdb's copy carries only in-frame clones and drops some. The table shows millions of clones, with about 92% occurring only once. In germline, CDR1 is MDHEN, CDR2 SYDVKM. This CDR3 contains 15 residues. With 6 bases removed from V and 4 bases from J, the gap between germline ends came to 16 bases. This sample is part of a study of shared clonotypes between healthy human individuals. Whole-study context: The donor pool was made up of a couple of women and three men aged 18 to 49. There were three CD4 naive, three CD4 memory, two CD8 naive and one CD8 memory plates per donor. Study findings and constraints: Enrolling few donors narrowed the genetic and exposure-history diversity that was represented.

This sequence originates from a man aged 18-30 years in good health. The chain carries TRBV28 and TRBJ1-5; unclear D gene. Input material: naive CD4+ T cells sorted from blood. As for subset: CD45RA+ positively selected. The CDR3: CASSLSIPGNQPQHF. The CDR3 DNA reads as TGTGCCAGCAGCTTGAGTATCCCGGGGAATCAGCCCCAGCATTTT.